This T cell receptor beta chain stems from a study of OX40 agonist ivuxolimab in advanced cancers. For the study at large: Patients treated during dose escalation were battling hepatocellular carcinoma, melanoma, renal cell or head and neck cancer. Participants could have had prior anti-PD-1, anti-PD-L1 or anti-CTLA-4 therapy, and about 40% had some. Findings of the study overall: The work left the antigen specificity of expanded peripheral T cells undetermined.

Baseline, cycle 4 day 1, and cycle 7 day 1 were the blood sampling points. Repertoires were generated with immunoSEQ multiplex PCR, while TCRdb's copy carries only in-frame clones and drops some. This sample has some 86,000 clones, with roughly 89% found just once. This CDR3 contains 15 residues. The germline V gene has CDR1 SGHTA and CDR2 FQGTGA. The ends were cut back, 1 base at V and 9 bases at J, with 16 bases in the middle. Note on this clone: What it recognizes is unknown.

V usage is TRBV7-3 and J usage is TRBJ2-1; D is unclear. Sequenced material: CD4+ or CD8+ T cells sorted from blood, taken in a trial of the OX40 agonist ivuxolimab. The TCR was taken from an adult with an advanced solid tumor such as melanoma, head and neck, liver or kidney cancer. CDR3 protein: CASSLKGPAPTEQFF. The CDR3, as DNA: TGTGCCAGCAGCTTAAAGGGCCCGGCCCCGACTGAGCAGTTCTTC.